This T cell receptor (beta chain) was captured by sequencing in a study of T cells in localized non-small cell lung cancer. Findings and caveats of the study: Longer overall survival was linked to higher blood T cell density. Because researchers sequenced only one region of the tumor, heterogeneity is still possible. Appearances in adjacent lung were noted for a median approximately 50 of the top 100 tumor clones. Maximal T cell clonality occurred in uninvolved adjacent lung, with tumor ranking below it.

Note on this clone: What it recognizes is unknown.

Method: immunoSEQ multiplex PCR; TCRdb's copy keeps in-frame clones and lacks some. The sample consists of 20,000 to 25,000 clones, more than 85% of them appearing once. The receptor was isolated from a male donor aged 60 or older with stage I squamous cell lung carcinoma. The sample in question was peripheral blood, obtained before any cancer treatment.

The chain's CDR3 is CASRQDYDPTDTQYF. CDR3 nucleotide sequence: TGCGCCAGCAGACAGGACTACGATCCCACAGATACGCAGTATTTT. The chain combines TRBV5-1 with TRBJ2-3, with D perhaps TRBD2 (6 bases). V was shortened by 5 bases and J by 2 bases, with 15 bases between the two germline ends. Germline V CDR1 and CDR2: SGHRS, YFSETQ. The length of the CDR3 is 15 residues.